A single sample is the source of the 30 T cell receptor beta chains below, sequenced in a study of T cells in Graves' hyperthyroidism and ophthalmopathy. Researchers amplified the TCR beta CDR3 regions from RNA transcripts. First-round RT-PCR of the TCR CDR3 relied on the HTBI primer set. From the multiplex PCR reads, TCRdb called clonotypes with MiXCR, one entry per CDR3 protein. Of a few hundred thousand distinct CDR3 sequences listed, roughly 14% were seen once; the top ten hold 17%. The sample was blood. These receptors all stem from a woman aged 18-30 years with Graves' hyperthyroidism.

This clonotype was counted many times. This chain uses TRBV6-1 with TRBJ1-4; the D gene is possibly TRBD1 (6 bases). The germline V and J ends were trimmed by 5 bases and 0 bases, with 13 bases remaining between them. The CDR3 has 16 residues. CDR1 is MNHNS, CDR2 SASEGT, per germline. The CDR3 is CASSPSRGATNEKLFF. The CDR3 coding sequence is TGTGCCAGCAGTCCATCCAGGGGAGCAACTAATGAAAAACTGTTTTTT.

V and J are TRBV18 and TRBJ2-7; 8 nucleotides align to TRBD2. Trimming removed 1 base from V and 0 bases from J; junction bases left unmatched: 5. Per the germline V gene, CDR1 is KGHSH and CDR2 is LQKENI. The CDR3 runs 16 residues. The CDR3 region is CASSPRGTRASYEQYF. CDR3 sequence (DNA): TGTGCCAGCTCACCACGGGGGACTAGGGCCTCCTACGAGCAGTACTTC.

The rearrangement uses TRBV5-1 and TRBJ2-2, with D unresolved. Germline V gives CDR1 SGHRS, CDR2 YFSETQ. V was cut by 2 bases and J by 0 bases, with 2 bases left in between. The CDR3 runs to 13 residues. CDR3 residues: CASSFANTGELFF. The CDR3 DNA reads as TGCGCCAGCAGCTTTGCGAACACCGGGGAGCTGTTTTTT.

This clonotype was seen a handful of times. CDR3 bases: TGTGCCAGCAGCTTACCCGGGGACAGGGGTCGTGAAGCTTTCTTT. The encoded protein is CASSLPGDRGREAFF. The genes are TRBV7-9 and TRBJ1-1, with 10 bases aligning to TRBD1. CDR3 length: 15 amino acids. V dropped 2 bases and J dropped 7; count of bases not matched to a gene: 7. Germline lookup yields CDR1 SEHNR and CDR2 FQNEAQ (reference sequence).

The chain joins TRBV15 to TRBJ2-3, with D perhaps matching TRBD2 (6 bases). The V end was cut by 2 bases, the J end by 3 bases, with 15 bases between. The CDR3 runs to 16 residues. The germline V gene encodes CDR1 LNHNV and CDR2 YYDKDF (reference sequence). CDR3 DNA: TGTGCCACCAGCAGAAATTGGGACTTGGGGACAGATACGCAGTATTTT. Residues: CATSRNWDLGTDTQYF.

This clonotype was recorded many times. The V call is TRBV3-1, the J call TRBJ1-2; D is perhaps TRBD1 (6 bases). V gave up 2 bases and J gave up 4 bases, with 17 bases separating them. In germline, CDR1 is LGHDT, CDR2 YNNKEL (reference sequence). CDR3 length: 16 residues. CDR3 nucleotides: TGTGCCAGCAGCCAAAGGGGGAGGGGAGCTGGCTATGGCTACACCTTC. Protein product: CASSQRGRGAGYGYTF.

This clonotype was counted at least ten times. The CDR3 region is CAWSGGLAGELFF. The CDR3 nucleotides read TGTGCCTGGAGTGGGGGACTCGCCGGGGAGCTGTTTTTT. This chain joins TRBV30 and TRBJ2-2; the D gene is possibly TRBD2 (6 bases). V was trimmed by 1 base and J by 6 bases, leaving 9 bases between them. Germline CDR1 is GTSNPN and CDR2 is SVGIG (reference sequence). The CDR3 has 13 amino acids. Full variable domain (outside the CDR3, taken from reference TRBV30 and TRBJ2-2): SQTIHQWPATLVQPVGSPLSLECTVEGTSNPNLYWYRQAAGRGLQLLFYSVGIGQISSEVPQNLSASRPQDRQFILSSKKLLLSDSGFYLCAWSGGLAGELFFGEGSRLTVL.

At least ten counts were recorded for this clonotype. CDR3 sequence: CASSPRELAGGYYEQYF. For the CDR3, the DNA is TGTGCCAGCAGCCCAAGGGAACTAGCGGGAGGCTACTACGAGCAGTACTTC. V is TRBV11-2 and J is TRBJ2-7; 12 nucleotides agree with TRBD2. Germline CDR1 is SGHAT and CDR2 is FQNNGV. CDR3 size: 17 residues. Trimming cost V 5 bases and J 3 bases; bases outside gene matches: 11.

In its sample, this clonotype was seen many times. This rearrangement joins TRBV30 to TRBJ1-2, with D possibly being TRBD1 (5 bases). Germline CDR1 reads GTSNPN; CDR2 reads SVGIG (reference sequence). The CDR3 is 10 residues long. V was cut by 8 bases and J by 7 bases, with 11 bases left in between. The CDR3 region is CAQSDSGYTF. The CDR3 DNA reads TGTGCCCAAAGTGACAGTGGCTACACCTTC.

This clonotype was seen at least ten times. The chain recombines TRBV3-1 with TRBJ1-2; no definite D call. CDR3 size: 13 residues. Germline V gene lookup returns CDR1 LGHDT and CDR2 YNNKEL (reference sequence). Trimming took off 4 bases at V and 4 bases at J, with 10 bases between the two ends. Here the CDR3 reads CASSPTDPYGYTF. In nucleotides, the CDR3 is TGTGCCAGCAGCCCCACGGATCCCTATGGCTACACCTTC.

The table lists this clonotype with many counts. The chain is built from TRBV9 and TRBJ2-1; D gene uncertain. The CDR3 has 16 amino acids. V lost 4 bases and J 0 bases, leaving 14 bases between the germline ends. Germline CDR1 reads SGDLS; CDR2 reads YYNGEE. The CDR3 reads CASSFSSSSSYNEQFF. In nucleotides, the CDR3 is TGTGCCAGCAGCTTCTCCTCCTCGAGCTCCTACAATGAGCAGTTCTTC.

This clonotype was counted many times. The chain recombines TRBV9 with TRBJ2-1; TRBD2 agrees at 13 bases. Germline V lookup: CDR1 SGDLS, CDR2 YYNGEE. The CDR3 extends over 19 amino acids. V gave up 0 bases and J gave up 1 base; unmatched junction bases: 7. The CDR3 reads CASSVEELAGGPSYNEQFF. DNA for the CDR3: TGTGCCAGCAGCGTAGAGGAACTAGCGGGAGGGCCATCCTACAATGAGCAGTTCTTC. The full variable domain, rest sourced from reference TRBV9 and TRBJ2-1, is DSGVTQTPKHLITATGQRVTLRCSPRSGDLSVYWYQQSLDQGLQFLIQYYNGEERAKGNILERFSAQQFPDLHSELNLSSLELGDSALYFCASSVEELAGGPSYNEQFFGPGTRLTVL.

This clonotype was observed many times. The chain is built from TRBV12-3 or TRBV12-4 and TRBJ2-5, with 7 bases fitting TRBD2. This CDR3 contains 14 residues. V lost 6 bases and J lost 1; bases outside the gene matches: 5. As DNA, the CDR3 is TGTGCCAGCAGGATGGGACTACTCCAAGAGACCCAGTACTTC. The encoded protein is CASRMGLLQETQYF.

CDR3 nucleotide sequence: TGTGCCAGCTGCCCGGGACAGGGGGGAAACACCATATATTTT. Its translation: CASCPGQGGNTIYF. The rearrangement uses TRBV27 and TRBJ1-3; 10 bases line up with TRBD1. There are 14 residues in the CDR3. Germline CDR1 and CDR2: MNHEY and SMNVEV (reference sequence). Trimming cost V 8 bases and J 4 bases; bases outside gene matches: 5.

This sequence joins TRBV15 and TRBJ2-1; TRBD2 matches at 8 bases. The germline gives CDR1 LNHNV, CDR2 YYDKDF (reference sequence). J gave up 6 bases and V 1 base, and 14 bases lay outside the gene matches. The CDR3 covers 18 residues. The DNA of the CDR3 is TGTGCCACCAGCAGAGCGCTCAGGTCGGCGGGAGGTCGCAATGAGCAGTTCTTC. This encodes CATSRALRSAGGRNEQFF. Looking up the rest from reference TRBV15 and TRBJ2-1 gives the full variable domain: DAMVIQNPRYQVTQFGKPVTLSCSQTLNHNVMYWYQQKSSQAPKLLFHYYDKDFNNEADTPDNFQSRRPNTSFCFLDIRSPGLGDTAMYLCATSRALRSAGGRNEQFFGPGTRLTVL.

At least ten counts were recorded for this clonotype. This sequence joins TRBV12-3 or TRBV12-4 and TRBJ2-1, with D possibly matching TRBD2 (7 bases). Trimming removed 1 base from V and 4 bases from J, with 14 bases in between. The CDR3 consists of 16 residues. The CDR3 DNA sequence: TGTGCCAGCAGTTTAGGAGGGGGGGGCGCGTACAATGAGCAGTTCTTC. Translation: CASSLGGGGAYNEQFF.

In this sample, this clonotype turned up a few times. V usage is TRBV9 and J usage is TRBJ1-5; D is unresolved. The CDR3 extends over 15 amino acids. The V end lost 0 bases, the J end lost 0 bases, and 7 bases lay between the germline ends. The germline gives CDR1 SGDLS, CDR2 YYNGEE. The CDR3 DNA follows: TGTGCCAGCAGCGTAGGGGTGGGTAGCAATCAGCCCCAGCATTTT. Its translation: CASSVGVGSNQPQHF.

In the case of this clonotype: At one of its ends the junction is not consistent with the germline gene, which may arise from a read error. The chain has TRBV11-3 and TRBJ2-2; 9 positions match TRBD2. CDR3 length: 16 residues. Looked up from germline, CDR1 is SGHNT and CDR2 is YENEEA. The DNA of the CDR3 is TGTGCCAGCAGCTTGCGGCTAGCGGGAAATACCGGGGAGCTGCTTTTT. This sequence encodes CASSLRLAGNTGELLF.

This clonotype was seen at least ten times. V and J are TRBV7-9 and TRBJ1-4, with D perhaps matching TRBD1 (6 bases). Trimming left V 6 bases short and J 6 bases short, with 8 bases between. The CDR3 loop spans 12 amino acids. Per the germline V gene, CDR1 is SEHNR and CDR2 is FQNEAQ (reference sequence). CDR3 in DNA: TGTGCCAGCAGGGGGGCACATGAAAAACTGTTTTTT. Its protein product is CASRGAHEKLFF.

This clonotype showed up many times. J is TRBJ1-2 and V is TRBV27; 8 bases fit TRBD1. The V gene's germline CDR1 is MNHEY and CDR2 SMNVEV (reference sequence). V lost 3 bases and J lost 3; bases outside the gene matches: 6. The CDR3 runs to 15 residues. The chain's CDR3 is CASSFVDRGHYGYTF. DNA of the CDR3: TGTGCCAGCAGTTTTGTCGACAGGGGACACTATGGCTACACCTTC.

This clonotype was counted at least ten times. The rearrangement joins TRBV6-1 to TRBJ2-3; 8 bases line up with TRBD2. J gave up 0 bases and V 4 bases, and 0 bases lay outside the gene matches. The CDR3 consists of 14 residues. CDR1 and CDR2 (germline): MNHNS, SASEGT. The CDR3 DNA reads TGTGCCAGCAGTGCTAGCGGGAGCACAGATACGCAGTATTTT. Protein sequence: CASSASGSTDTQYF.

The table lists this clonotype with many counts. The rearrangement joins TRBV6-1 to TRBJ1-1; D remains ambiguous. Trimming shortened V by 5 bases and J by 1 base, and 8 bases separated the two germline ends. The CDR3 extends over 13 amino acids. Germline V gene lookup returns CDR1 MNHNS and CDR2 SASEGT. The CDR3 is CASSYVKNTEAFF. CDR3 in DNA: TGTGCCAGCAGTTATGTAAAGAACACTGAAGCTTTCTTT.

Ten or more counts support this clonotype. The CDR3 nucleotides are TGTGCCAGCAGTTACGAGGCACAGAATTCACCCCTCCACTTT. Residues: CASSYEAQNSPLHF. The rearrangement uses TRBV6-5 and TRBJ1-6; D unclear. Per germline, CDR1 MNHEY and CDR2 SVGAGI. V lost 2 bases to trimming and J lost 7 bases, with 9 bases between them. The CDR3 loop spans 14 amino acids.

The sample holds many counts of this clonotype. The chain combines TRBV20-1 with TRBJ1-4, with TRBD1 matching 7 bases. Germline V gene data show CDR1 as DFQATT and CDR2 as SNEGSKA (reference sequence). V lost 8 bases, J lost 0 bases, and 9 bases stayed unmatched. The CDR3 length is 15 residues. The CDR3 coding sequence is TGCAGTCCGAAAACAGGGGTTTCAACTAATGAAAAACTGTTTTTT. Its translation: CSPKTGVSTNEKLFF.

This clonotype was counted many times. The chain uses TRBV5-1 and TRBJ1-1; 7 bases are a match to TRBD1. With 4 bases clipped from V and 0 bases from J, the junction kept 12 bases outside the gene matches. Germline V lookup: CDR1 SGHRS, CDR2 YFSETQ. This CDR3 has 17 amino acids. The CDR3 is CASSLKGQSDLNTEAFF. The CDR3 DNA reads as TGCGCCAGCAGCCTAAAGGGACAGTCAGATTTGAACACTGAAGCTTTCTTT.

This clonotype turned up a few times. This chain joins TRBV7-6 and TRBJ1-4; no definite D call. Trimming took off 3 bases at V and 0 bases at J, with 8 bases between the two ends. The CDR3 totals 15 residues. Germline loops: CDR1 SGHVS, CDR2 FNYEAQ. The CDR3 DNA follows: TGTGCCAGCAGCTTGTTCGCCCCAACTAATGAAAAACTGTTTTTT. Translation gives CASSLFAPTNEKLFF.

V and J are TRBV9 and TRBJ2-1; perhaps D is TRBD1 or TRBD2 (5 bases each). CDR1 SGDLS and CDR2 YYNGEE come from the germline V gene. The CDR3 covers 17 residues. Trimming left V 0 bases short and J 4 bases short, with 17 bases between. CDR3 nucleotide sequence: TGTGCCAGCAGCGTAGAATCCCGGGGCCCACTGTACAATGAGCAGTTCTTC. Its translation: CASSVESRGPLYNEQFF.

This clonotype was seen a handful of times. V is TRBV12-3 or TRBV12-4 and J is TRBJ2-1; D possibly matches TRBD1 or TRBD2 (6 bases each). The length of the CDR3 is 19 residues. V was pared by 5 bases and J by 0 bases, with 23 bases between. CDR3 residues: CASSLDNRGPLSSYNEQFF. In DNA, the CDR3 is TGTGCCAGCAGTCTAGATAATCGGGGGCCCCTCAGCTCCTACAATGAGCAGTTCTTC.

The V gene is TRBV4-1, the J gene TRBJ2-2, with a weak D call TRBD2 (5 bases). There are 16 residues in the CDR3. V was trimmed by 0 bases and J by 3 bases, leaving 11 bases between them. The germline V gene has CDR1 MGHRA and CDR2 YSYEKL. The CDR3 coding sequence is TGCGCCAGCAGCCAAGATCCGGGAAGGTACACCGGGGAGCTGTTTTTT. It specifies CASSQDPGRYTGELFF.

This clonotype has at least ten counts. The rearrangement joins TRBV12-3 or TRBV12-4 to TRBJ2-7, with TRBD2 matching over 9 bases. The CDR3 runs to 12 residues. The ends lost 8 bases at V and 4 bases at J; junction bases unmatched: 3. The CDR3 DNA reads TGTGCCAGCTGCAGCGGGAGGTACGAGCAGTACTTC. Its translation is CASCSGRYEQYF.